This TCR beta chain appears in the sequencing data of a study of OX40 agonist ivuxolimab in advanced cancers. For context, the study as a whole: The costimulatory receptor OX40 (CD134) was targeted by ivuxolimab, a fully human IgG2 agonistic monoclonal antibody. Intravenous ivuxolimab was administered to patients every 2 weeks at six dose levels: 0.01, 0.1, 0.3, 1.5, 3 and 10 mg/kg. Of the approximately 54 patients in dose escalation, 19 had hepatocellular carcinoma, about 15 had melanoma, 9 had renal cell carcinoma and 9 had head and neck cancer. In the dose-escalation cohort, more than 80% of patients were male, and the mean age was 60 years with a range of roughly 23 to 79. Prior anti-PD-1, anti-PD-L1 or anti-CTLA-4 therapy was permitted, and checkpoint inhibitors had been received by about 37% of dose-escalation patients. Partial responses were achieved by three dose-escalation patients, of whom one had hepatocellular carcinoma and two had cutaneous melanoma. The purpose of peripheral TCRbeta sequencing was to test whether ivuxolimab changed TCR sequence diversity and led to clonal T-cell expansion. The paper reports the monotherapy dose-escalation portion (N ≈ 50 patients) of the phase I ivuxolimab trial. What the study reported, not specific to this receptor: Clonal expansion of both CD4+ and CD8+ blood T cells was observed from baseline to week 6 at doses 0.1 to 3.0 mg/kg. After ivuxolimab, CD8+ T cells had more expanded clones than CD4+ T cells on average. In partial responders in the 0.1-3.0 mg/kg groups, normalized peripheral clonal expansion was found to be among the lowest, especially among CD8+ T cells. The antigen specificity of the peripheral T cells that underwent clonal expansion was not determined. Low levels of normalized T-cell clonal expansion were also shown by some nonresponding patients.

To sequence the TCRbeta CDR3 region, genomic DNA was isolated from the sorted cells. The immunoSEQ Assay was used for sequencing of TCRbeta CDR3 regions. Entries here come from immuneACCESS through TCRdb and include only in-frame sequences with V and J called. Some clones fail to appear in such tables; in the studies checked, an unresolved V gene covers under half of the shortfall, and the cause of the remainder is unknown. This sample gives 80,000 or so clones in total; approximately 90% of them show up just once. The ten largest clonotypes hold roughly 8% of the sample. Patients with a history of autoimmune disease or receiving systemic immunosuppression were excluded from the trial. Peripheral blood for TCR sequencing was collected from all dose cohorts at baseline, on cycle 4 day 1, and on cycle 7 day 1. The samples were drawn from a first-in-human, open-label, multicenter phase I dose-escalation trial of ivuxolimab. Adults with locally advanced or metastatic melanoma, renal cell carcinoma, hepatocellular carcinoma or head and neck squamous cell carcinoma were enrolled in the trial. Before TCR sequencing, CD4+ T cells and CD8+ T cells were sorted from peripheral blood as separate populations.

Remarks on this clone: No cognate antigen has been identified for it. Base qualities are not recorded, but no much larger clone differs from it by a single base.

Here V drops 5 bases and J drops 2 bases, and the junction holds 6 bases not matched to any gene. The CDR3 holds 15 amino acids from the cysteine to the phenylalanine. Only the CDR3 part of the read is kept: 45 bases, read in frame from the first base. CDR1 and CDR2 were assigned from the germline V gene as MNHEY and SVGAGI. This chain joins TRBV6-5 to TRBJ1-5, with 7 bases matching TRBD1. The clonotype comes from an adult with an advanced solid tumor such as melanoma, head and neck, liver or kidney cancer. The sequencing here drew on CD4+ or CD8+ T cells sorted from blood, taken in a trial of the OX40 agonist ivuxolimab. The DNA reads TGTGCCAGCAGTGTAACAGGGGTCGGCAATCAGCCCCAGCATTTT. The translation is CASSVTGVGNQPQHF.